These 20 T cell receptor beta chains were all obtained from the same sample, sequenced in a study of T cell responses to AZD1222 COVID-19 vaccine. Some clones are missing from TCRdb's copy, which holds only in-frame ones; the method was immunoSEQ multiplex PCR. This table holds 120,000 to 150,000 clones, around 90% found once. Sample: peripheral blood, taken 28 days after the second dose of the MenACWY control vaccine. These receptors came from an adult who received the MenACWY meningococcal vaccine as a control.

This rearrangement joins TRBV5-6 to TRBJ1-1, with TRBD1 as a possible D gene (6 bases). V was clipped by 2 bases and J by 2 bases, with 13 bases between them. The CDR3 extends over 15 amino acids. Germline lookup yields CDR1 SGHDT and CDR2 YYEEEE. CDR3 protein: CASSFKQGKNTEAFF. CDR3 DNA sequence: TGTGCCAGCAGCTTTAAACAGGGTAAAAACACTGAAGCTTTCTTT.

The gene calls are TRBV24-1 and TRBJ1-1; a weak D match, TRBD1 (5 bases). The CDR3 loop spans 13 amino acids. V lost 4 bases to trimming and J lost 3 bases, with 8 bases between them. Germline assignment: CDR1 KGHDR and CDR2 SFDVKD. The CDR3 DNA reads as TGTGCCACCAGTGACCCGGGGGACACTGAAGCTTTCTTT. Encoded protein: CATSDPGDTEAFF.

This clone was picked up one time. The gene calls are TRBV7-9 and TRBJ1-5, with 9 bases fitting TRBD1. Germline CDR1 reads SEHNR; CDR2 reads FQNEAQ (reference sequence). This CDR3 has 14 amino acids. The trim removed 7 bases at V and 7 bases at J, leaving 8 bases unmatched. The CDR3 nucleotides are TGTGCCAGCATGGGACAGGGAGAAGGGCAGCCCCAGCATTTT. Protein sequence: CASMGQGEGQPQHF.

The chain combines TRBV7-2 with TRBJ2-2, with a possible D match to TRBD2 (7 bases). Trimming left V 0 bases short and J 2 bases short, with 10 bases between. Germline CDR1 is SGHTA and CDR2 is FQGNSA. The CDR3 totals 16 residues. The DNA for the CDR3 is TGTGCCAGCAGCTTAGCGCCGGGGGGCAACACCGGGGAGCTGTTTTTT. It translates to CASSLAPGGNTGELFF.

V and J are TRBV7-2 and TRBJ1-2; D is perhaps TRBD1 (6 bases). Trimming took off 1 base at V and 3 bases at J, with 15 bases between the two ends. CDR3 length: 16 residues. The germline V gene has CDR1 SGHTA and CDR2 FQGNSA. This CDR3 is CASSLGGRQGDYGYTF. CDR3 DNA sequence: TGTGCCAGCAGCTTAGGGGGGCGGCAGGGCGACTATGGCTACACCTTC.

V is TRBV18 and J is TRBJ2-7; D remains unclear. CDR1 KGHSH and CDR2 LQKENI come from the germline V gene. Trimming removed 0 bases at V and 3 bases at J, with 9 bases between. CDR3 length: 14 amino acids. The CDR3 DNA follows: TGTGCCAGCTCACCACCCGAGACACACTACGAGCAGTACTTC. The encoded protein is CASSPPETHYEQYF.

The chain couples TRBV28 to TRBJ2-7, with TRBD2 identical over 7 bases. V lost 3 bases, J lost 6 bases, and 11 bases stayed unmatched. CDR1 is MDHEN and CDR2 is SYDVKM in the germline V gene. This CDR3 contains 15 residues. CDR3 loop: CASSLSGLGEREQYF. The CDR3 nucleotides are TGTGCCAGCAGTTTGTCCGGACTAGGGGAACGCGAGCAGTACTTC.

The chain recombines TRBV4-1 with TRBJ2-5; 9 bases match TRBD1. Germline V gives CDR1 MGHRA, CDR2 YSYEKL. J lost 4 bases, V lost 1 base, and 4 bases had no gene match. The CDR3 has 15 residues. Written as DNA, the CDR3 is TGCGCCAGCAGCCAAGGGACAGGGGAGGGAGAGACCCAGTACTTC. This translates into CASSQGTGEGETQYF.

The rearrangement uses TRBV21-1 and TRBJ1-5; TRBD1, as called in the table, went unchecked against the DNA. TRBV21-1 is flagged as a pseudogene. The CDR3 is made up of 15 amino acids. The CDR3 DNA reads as TGTGCCAGCAGCAAAGTTTTGGTAAGGGGTCAGCCCCAGCATTTT. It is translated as CASSKVLVRGQPQHF.

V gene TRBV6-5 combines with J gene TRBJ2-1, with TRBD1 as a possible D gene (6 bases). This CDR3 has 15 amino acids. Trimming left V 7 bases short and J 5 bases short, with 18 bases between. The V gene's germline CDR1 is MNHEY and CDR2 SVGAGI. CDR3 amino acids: CASTTSRGGNNEQFF. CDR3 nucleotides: TGTGCCAGCACCACATCTAGAGGGGGAAACAATGAGCAGTTCTTC.

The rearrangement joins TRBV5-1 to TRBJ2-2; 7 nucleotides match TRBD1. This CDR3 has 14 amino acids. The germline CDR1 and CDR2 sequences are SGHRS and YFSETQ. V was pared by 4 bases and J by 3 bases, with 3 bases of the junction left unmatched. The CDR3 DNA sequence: TGCGCCAGCAGCCCCGGGACAGACACCGGGGAGCTGTTTTTT. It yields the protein CASSPGTDTGELFF.

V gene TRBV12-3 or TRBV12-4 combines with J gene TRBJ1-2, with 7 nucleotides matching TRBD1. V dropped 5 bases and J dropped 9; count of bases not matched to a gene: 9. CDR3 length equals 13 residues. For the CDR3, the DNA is TGTGCCAGCAGTCCCGGGACAGAGTTACGCTACACCTTC. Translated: CASSPGTELRYTF.

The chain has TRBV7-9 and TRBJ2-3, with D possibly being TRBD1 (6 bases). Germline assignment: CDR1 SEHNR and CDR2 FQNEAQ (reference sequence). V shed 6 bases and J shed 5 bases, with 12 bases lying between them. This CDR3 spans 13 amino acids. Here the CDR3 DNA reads TGTGCCAGCAGACCAGCAGGGGTAGATACGCAGTATTTT. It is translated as CASRPAGVDTQYF.

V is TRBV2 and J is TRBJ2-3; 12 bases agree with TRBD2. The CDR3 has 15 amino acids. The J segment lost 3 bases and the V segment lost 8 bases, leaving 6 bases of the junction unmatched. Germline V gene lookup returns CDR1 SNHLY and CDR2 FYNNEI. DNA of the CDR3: TGTGCCAGCGCGGTTGGGACTAGCGGGACAGATACGCAGTATTTT. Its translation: CASAVGTSGTDTQYF. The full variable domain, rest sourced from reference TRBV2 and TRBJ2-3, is EPEVTQTPSHQVTQMGQEVILRCVPISNHLYFYWYRQILGQKVEFLVSFYNNEISEKSEIFDDQFSVERPDGSNFTLKIRSTKLEDSAMYFCASAVGTSGTDTQYFGPGTRLTVL.

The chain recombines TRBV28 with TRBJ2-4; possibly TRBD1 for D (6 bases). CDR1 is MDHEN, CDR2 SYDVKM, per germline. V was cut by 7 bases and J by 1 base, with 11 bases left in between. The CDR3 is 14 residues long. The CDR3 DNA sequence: TGTGCCAGCACCGAAGGGGGTGCCAAAAACATTCAGTACTTC. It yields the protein CASTEGGAKNIQYF.

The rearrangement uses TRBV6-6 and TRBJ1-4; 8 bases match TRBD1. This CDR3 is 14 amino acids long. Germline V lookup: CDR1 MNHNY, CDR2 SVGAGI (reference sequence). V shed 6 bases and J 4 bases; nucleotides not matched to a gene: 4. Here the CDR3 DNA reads TGTGCCAGCAGGAACAGGGGGGATAATGAAAAACTGTTTTTT. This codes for CASRNRGDNEKLFF.

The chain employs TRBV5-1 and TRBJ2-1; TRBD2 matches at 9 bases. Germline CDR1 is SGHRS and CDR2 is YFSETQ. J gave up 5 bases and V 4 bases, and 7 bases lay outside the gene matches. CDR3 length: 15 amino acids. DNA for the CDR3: TGCGCCAGCAGCGTCCTAGCGGGGAGAGACAATGAGCAGTTCTTC. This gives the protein CASSVLAGRDNEQFF. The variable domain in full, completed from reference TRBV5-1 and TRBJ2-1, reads KAGVTQTPRYLIKTRGQQVTLSCSPISGHRSVSWYQQTPGQGLQFLFEYFSETQRNKGNFPGRFSGRQFSNSRSEMNVSTLELGDSALYLCASSVLAGRDNEQFFGPGTRLTVL.

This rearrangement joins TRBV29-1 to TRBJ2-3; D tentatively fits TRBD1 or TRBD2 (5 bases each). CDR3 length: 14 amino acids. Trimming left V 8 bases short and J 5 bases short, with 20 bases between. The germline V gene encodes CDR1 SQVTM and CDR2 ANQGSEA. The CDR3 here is CSSDGDRGLDTQYF. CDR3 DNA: TGCAGCTCGGATGGGGACCGAGGGTTAGATACGCAGTATTTT.

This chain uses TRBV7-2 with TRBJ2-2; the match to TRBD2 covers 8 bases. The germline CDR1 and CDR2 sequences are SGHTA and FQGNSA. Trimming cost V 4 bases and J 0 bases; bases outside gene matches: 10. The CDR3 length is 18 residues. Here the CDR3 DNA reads TGTGCCAGCAGCTCCATTCCCGGGGGGGCCCCGAACACCGGGGAGCTGTTTTTT. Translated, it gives CASSSIPGGAPNTGELFF.

CDR3 sequence (DNA): TGCGCCAGCAGCAAGGGACAGCTCACAGATACGCAGTATTTT. Translating gives CASSKGQLTDTQYF. The chain recombines TRBV10-2 with TRBJ2-3; TRBD1 matches 7 bases. CDR3 length equals 14 residues. V shed 6 bases, J shed 2 bases, and the junction held 5 bases outside the gene matches. CDR1 and CDR2 (germline): WSHSY, SAAADI.